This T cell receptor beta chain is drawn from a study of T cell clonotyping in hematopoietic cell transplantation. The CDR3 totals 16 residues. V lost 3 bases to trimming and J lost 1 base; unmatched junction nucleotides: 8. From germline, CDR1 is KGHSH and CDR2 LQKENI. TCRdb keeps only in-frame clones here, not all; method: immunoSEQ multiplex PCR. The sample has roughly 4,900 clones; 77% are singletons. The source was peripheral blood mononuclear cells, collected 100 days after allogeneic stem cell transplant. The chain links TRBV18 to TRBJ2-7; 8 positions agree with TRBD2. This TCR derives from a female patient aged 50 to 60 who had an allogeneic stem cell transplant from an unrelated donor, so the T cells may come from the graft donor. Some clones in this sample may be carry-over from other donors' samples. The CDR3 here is CASSPFRGGGSYEQYF. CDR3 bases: TGTGCCAGCTCACCTTTCCGGGGGGGAGGATCCTACGAGCAGTACTTC.